A selection of T cell receptor beta chains follows, all from one sample in a study of regulatory T cells in long-lasting Graves disease. Each CDR3 protein is one row after TCRdb ran MiXCR on the multiplex PCR reads. The sample yields over 300,000 distinct CDR3 sequences, around 20% seen once. The starting material was peripheral blood mononuclear cells (PBMCs), obtained when the disease was refractory, from a patient treated with antithyroid drugs. The receptors were sampled from a female donor with Graves disease. CDR3s include the opening cysteine and the closing phenylalanine or tryptophan. D genes are given only for firm matches. Where a row states a size, it is once, few, many or the class of an expanded clone; other rows omit it.

D,V,size,J,CDR3,DNA
TRBD1,TRBV11-2,many,TRBJ1-2,CASSSIPDRMPYGYTF,TGTGCCAGCAGCTCCATACCGGACAGGATGCCCTATGGCTACACCTTC
-,TRBV30,few,TRBJ1-2,CAWGRTQGYTF,TGTGCCTGGGGACGAACCCAAGGCTACACCTTC
TRBD1,TRBV20-1,-,TRBJ1-2,CSARVGHRGSNRDTF,TGCAGTGCTAGAGTTGGCCACAGGGGCTCAAATAGGGACACCTTC
-,TRBV6-1,few,TRBJ2-7,CASSNPGVPYEQYF,TGTGCCAGCAGTAACCCGGGGGTACCCTACGAGCAGTACTTC
-,TRBV6-1,many,TRBJ1-6,CASSEVPGAVYF,TGTGCCAGCAGTGAAGTCCCAGGGGCTGTTTACTTT
-,TRBV11-2,-,TRBJ2-2,CASSQRTRLGGELFF,TGTGCCAGCAGTCAAAGGACGCGCCTCGGCGGGGAGCTGTTTTTT
-,TRBV28,-,TRBJ1-1,CASGAFEAFF,TGTGCCAGCGGCGCGTTTGAAGCTTTCTTT
-,TRBV18,few,TRBJ1-4,CASSSGRGGEKLFF,TGTGCCAGCTCGTCGGGTAGGGGTGGAGAAAAACTGTTTTTT
-,TRBV3-1,many,TRBJ1-4,CASSHPGATNEKLFF,TGTGCCAGCAGCCACCCCGGGGCCACTAATGAAAAACTGTTTTTT
TRBD2,TRBV7-2,many,TRBJ2-7,CASSLGGGAVSYEQYF,TGTGCCAGCAGCTTAGGCGGGGGGGCTGTATCCTACGAGCAGTACTTC
-,TRBV18,many,TRBJ1-2,CASSPTGTPAGYTF,TGTGCCAGCTCACCAACCGGGACGCCCGCTGGCTACACCTTC
TRBD2,TRBV3-1,-,TRBJ2-5,CASSPPRTSGRETQYF,TGTGCCAGCAGCCCGCCTCGGACTAGCGGGAGGGAGACCCAGTACTTC
-,TRBV30,many,TRBJ2-7,CAWSVAGLYEQYF,TGTGCCTGGAGTGTAGCCGGACTGTACGAGCAGTACTTC
-,TRBV28,-,TRBJ2-4,CASSSSALAKNIQYF,TGTGCCAGCAGCAGTAGCGCGCTAGCCAAAAACATTCAGTACTTC
TRBD1,TRBV5-1,many,TRBJ2-7,CASSLATGTGLDEQYF,TGCGCCAGCAGCTTGGCGACCGGGACAGGGCTCGACGAGCAGTACTTC
-,TRBV10-2,many,TRBJ1-4,CASSSQGLSNEKLFF,TGCGCCAGCAGTTCACAGGGACTTAGTAATGAAAAACTGTTTTTT
-,TRBV3-1,many,TRBJ1-6,CASSQEPWGSPLHF,TGTGCCAGCAGCCAAGAGCCCTGGGGGTCACCCCTCCACTTT
-,TRBV18,few,TRBJ1-6,CASSPSPNSPLHF,TGTGCCAGCTCACCAAGTCCTAATTCACCCCTCCACTTT
-,TRBV4-3,few,TRBJ1-2,CASSEGFRSGYTF,TGCGCCAGCAGCGAGGGGTTCCGGTCCGGCTACACCTTC
-,TRBV4-1,few,TRBJ2-5,CASSRGPKETQYF,TGCGCCAGCAGCCGGGGGCCGAAAGAGACCCAGTACTTC
-,TRBV20-1,-,TRBJ1-5,CSAPRPGGRNQPQHF,TGCAGTGCTCCCCGACCGGGGGGGCGCAATCAGCCCCAGCATTTT
-,TRBV24-1,many,TRBJ2-5,CATSDVQETQYF,TGTGCCACCAGTGACGTGCAAGAGACCCAGTACTTC
-,TRBV28,many,TRBJ2-7,CASSQGGAPSEQYF,TGTGCCAGCAGCCAGGGGGGGGCCCCCTCCGAGCAGTACTTC
TRBD1,TRBV6-1,few,TRBJ1-5,CASSEGKRGRQPQHF,TGTGCCAGCAGTGAAGGAAAGAGGGGGCGACAGCCCCAGCATTTT
TRBD1,TRBV4-3,many,TRBJ1-1,CASSHTVDRAEAFF,TGCGCCAGCAGCCATACGGTGGACAGGGCTGAAGCTTTCTTT
-,TRBV4-1,-,TRBJ2-7,CASSQRALGAIEQYF,TGCGCCAGCAGCCAAAGGGCTCTGGGGGCGATCGAGCAGTACTTC
-,TRBV12-3/TRBV12-4,many,TRBJ1-5,CASQKGQGLSNQPQHF,TGTGCCAGCCAAAAGGGGCAGGGTTTAAGCAATCAGCCCCAGCATTTT
-,TRBV3-1,many,TRBJ1-1,CASSQRMQDTEAFF,TGTGCCAGCAGCCAGCGTATGCAGGACACTGAAGCTTTCTTT
-,TRBV6-1,-,TRBJ1-2,CASRRDRNYGYTF,TGTGCCAGCCGCCGGGACCGAAACTATGGCTACACCTTC
-,TRBV19,few,TRBJ2-5,CASSMGLGVETQYF,TGTGCCAGTAGTATGGGTTTAGGGGTGGAGACCCAGTACTTC
-,TRBV11-2,many,TRBJ1-1,CASSYTIRGASTEAFF,TGTGCCAGCAGCTATACCATCAGGGGCGCATCGACTGAAGCTTTCTTT
-,TRBV5-1,-,TRBJ1-5,CASSLVGGYNQPQHF,TGCGCCAGCAGCTTGGTGGGAGGGTACAATCAGCCCCAGCATTTT
-,TRBV2,many,TRBJ2-5,CASMTEWETQYF,TGTGCCAGCATGACTGAGTGGGAGACCCAGTACTTC
-,TRBV18,-,TRBJ1-6,CASSFLGRENSPLHF,TGTGCCAGCTCCTTTCTAGGAAGGGAGAATTCACCCCTCCACTTT
-,TRBV9,many,TRBJ1-6,CASSVAEGVSPLHF,TGTGCCAGCAGCGTAGCTGAGGGCGTATCACCCCTCCACTTT
-,TRBV11-2,-,TRBJ2-3,CASSFLARPASADTQYF,TGTGCCAGCAGCTTCTTGGCCCGCCCCGCGTCCGCAGATACGCAGTATTTT
TRBD1,TRBV7-9,many,TRBJ2-7,CASSIRQGYEQYF,TGTGCCAGCAGCATCCGACAGGGCTACGAGCAGTACTTC
-,TRBV2,many,TRBJ1-2,CASSEMDSYGYTF,TGTGCCAGCAGTGAAATGGACAGCTATGGCTACACCTTC
-,TRBV7-9,-,TRBJ1-4,CASSLAYGTGEKLFF,TGTGCCAGCAGCTTAGCGTACGGAACCGGAGAAAAACTGTTTTTT
-,TRBV19,-,TRBJ2-3,CASSPRAGRLDQPQYF,TGTGCCAGTAGTCCTCGCGCGGGGAGGTTGGATCAGCCCCAGTATTTT
TRBD1,TRBV20-1,few,TRBJ2-7,CSARPRTGGIFYEQYF,TGCAGTGCTAGACCCCGGACAGGGGGAATTTTCTACGAGCAGTACTTC
TRBD1,TRBV25-1,-,TRBJ2-7,CASSETGQTSYEQYF,TGTGCCAGCAGTGAAACGGGACAGACTTCCTACGAGCAGTACTTC
-,TRBV10-3,-,TRBJ2-7,CAISERAGNDEQYF,TGTGCCATCAGTGAGAGGGCAGGGAACGACGAGCAGTACTTC
-,TRBV7-9,few,TRBJ1-2,CASSFGRLTTGYTF,TGTGCCAGCAGCTTTGGTCGCCTTACTACAGGCTACACCTTC
TRBD2,TRBV18,-,TRBJ2-1,CASSPFSGGANEQFF,TGTGCCAGCTCACCATTCAGCGGGGGGGCCAATGAGCAGTTCTTC
-,TRBV12-3/TRBV12-4,-,TRBJ2-3,CASSSRGGNTDTQYF,TGTGCCAGCAGTTCTCGTGGGGGGAACACAGATACGCAGTATTTT
TRBD2,TRBV6-5,many,TRBJ2-7,CASSYDGRAALNYEQYF,TGTGCCAGCAGTTACGACGGGAGGGCCGCCTTAAACTACGAGCAGTACTTC
-,TRBV7-8,many,TRBJ1-1,CASSLPELRGKAFF,TGTGCCAGCAGCTTACCGGAACTAAGGGGAAAAGCTTTCTTT
-,TRBV25-1,-,TRBJ2-7,CASSEYGRGGYEQYF,TGTGCCAGCAGTGAATATGGGCGGGGCGGCTACGAGCAGTACTTC
-,TRBV12-3/TRBV12-4,many,TRBJ1-4,CASSTRRVNEKLFF,TGTGCCAGCAGTACCCGGAGGGTTAATGAAAAACTGTTTTTT
-,TRBV6-2/TRBV6-3,once,TRBJ2-3,CASSPGMGEDTQYF,TGTGCCAGCAGCCCGGGAATGGGAGAAGATACGCAGTATTTT
TRBD2,TRBV2,many,TRBJ2-7,CASSVGLANEQYF,TGTGCCAGCAGTGTGGGACTAGCGAACGAGCAGTACTTC
TRBD1,TRBV7-2,few,TRBJ1-2,CASSRGTGAAYGYTF,TGTGCCAGCAGCCGGGGGACAGGGGCGGCCTATGGCTACACCTTC
TRBD1,TRBV3-1,few,TRBJ1-5,CASSPWDSGQPQHF,TGTGCCAGCAGCCCTTGGGACAGCGGCCAGCCCCAGCATTTT
-,TRBV2,many,TRBJ2-7,CASSELGQNYEQYF,TGTGCCAGCAGTGAACTAGGACAGAACTACGAGCAGTACTTC
-,TRBV5-1,-,TRBJ2-7,CASSLRDLAPYEQYF,TGCGCCAGCAGCTTACGGGACCTTGCCCCCTACGAGCAGTACTTC
-,TRBV6-1,many,TRBJ1-2,CASKTVNYGYTF,TGTGCCAGCAAGACGGTTAACTATGGCTACACCTTC
-,TRBV29-1,many,TRBJ2-7,CSVGSAGQNYEQYF,TGCAGCGTTGGTTCTGCCGGACAAAACTACGAGCAGTACTTC
-,TRBV30,-,TRBJ1-2,CAWREPGRRNYGYTF,TGTGCCTGGAGGGAACCGGGACGGAGAAACTATGGCTACACCTTC